The TCR beta chain under discussion was sequenced for a study of blood T cell repertoires in COVID-19 (TCRdb year 2020). Background for the entire study: Samples covering the acute and convalescent phases of COVID-19 were provided by collaborators in the United States, Italy and Spain. The prospective study material was composed of cDNA or gDNA derived from T cells, B-cell-depleted T cells, or PBMCs. The dataset comprised deeply sampled blood TCRbeta repertoires from subjects exposed to, actively infected with, or recovered from COVID-19. A freely available public database, intended as a resource for researchers studying the immune response to SARS-CoV-2, is where the repertoires were released. Samples came from the ongoing ImmuneRACE study (first 160 participants) plus 1,254 subjects from 6 global collaborators. The sample metadata nearly always contained a de-identified subject ID, COVID-19 status, age in years and sex. Where available, HLA class I and class II types were taken from metadata supplied by the sample provider and were not determined by assay-based typing. Overall study results and their limits: The quantity of clinical and demographic metadata differed by source and by participant and was supplied without curation.

Germline trimming amounts to 4 bases on V and 5 bases on J, with 8 as the count of junction bases outside the gene matches. CDR1 KGHDR and CDR2 SFDVKD are derived from the germline V gene. CDR3 length: 15 amino acids, cysteine to phenylalanine. Only the CDR3 portion is preserved as DNA: 45 bases, with reading frame beginning at the first base. In the prospective study, participants were 18 to 89 years old, resided in approximately 22 geographic areas of the United States, and were enrolled through a virtual design. To assign participants to cohorts, the prospective study relied on clinical history that participants themselves reported in a screening survey and a study questionnaire. Exposed participants had been in contact with someone with a PCR-confirmed or clinician-diagnosed COVID-19 case within 2 weeks of study entry. In the prospective study, mobile phlebotomists collected whole blood, serum and a nasopharyngeal or oropharyngeal swab from each participant. Participants in the prospective study had the option to provide additional blood draws and questionnaires over a roughly two-month period. Blood samples from the prospective study were shipped frozen or at room temperature prior to DNA extraction.

TCRbeta CDR3 regions were amplified from genomic DNA by means of the immunoSEQ Assay, a bias-controlled multiplex PCR. The published analysis was carried out like this. Within the assay, amplification of reference gene primers was used to estimate how many nucleated cells each sample contained. To quantify the absolute abundance of each unique TCRbeta CDR3 rearrangement, sequence reads were collapsed and filtered. For each sample, productive Simpson clonality was calculated as the square root of Simpson's diversity index over productive rearrangements. In TCRdb, the immuneACCESS table is reduced to in-frame sequences with V and J assigned. These tables do not hold every clone; where another copy was compared, an unresolved V gene accounts for under half, and the others remain unexplained. The DNA gave D and trimming, while V, J and clone size come from that table. The sample data list about 280,000 clones, and roughly four fifths of these were observed just once. Jointly, the top ten make up 4.5% to 6% of the sample.

A remark on this clone: Its antigen is unknown. No qualities accompany the bases; no much larger clone lies one base away.

This TCR came from a man aged 35-49 years who had been exposed to COVID-19. The source material was PBMCs or T cells enriched from blood (not recorded which). This chain joins TRBV24-1 to TRBJ2-5; 8 bases in the junction line up with TRBD1. The DNA sequence reads TGTGCCACCAGTGACCCTGGACAGGGACGGGAGACCCAGTACTTC. Its translation reads: CATSDPGQGRETQYF.